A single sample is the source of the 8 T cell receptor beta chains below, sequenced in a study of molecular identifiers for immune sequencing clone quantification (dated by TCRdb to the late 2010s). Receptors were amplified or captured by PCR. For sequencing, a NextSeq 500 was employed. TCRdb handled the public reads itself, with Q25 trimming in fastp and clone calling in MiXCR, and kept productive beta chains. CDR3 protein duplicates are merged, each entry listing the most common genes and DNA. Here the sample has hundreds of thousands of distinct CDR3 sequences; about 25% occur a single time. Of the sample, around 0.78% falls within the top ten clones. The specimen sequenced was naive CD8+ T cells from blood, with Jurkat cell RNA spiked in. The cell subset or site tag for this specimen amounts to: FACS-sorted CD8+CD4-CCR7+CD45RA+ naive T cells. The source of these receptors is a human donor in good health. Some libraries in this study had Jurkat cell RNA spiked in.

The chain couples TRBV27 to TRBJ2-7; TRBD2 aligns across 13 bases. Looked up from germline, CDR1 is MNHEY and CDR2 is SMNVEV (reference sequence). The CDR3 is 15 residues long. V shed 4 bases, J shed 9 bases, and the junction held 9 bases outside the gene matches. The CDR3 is CASSSGLAGAEGQYF. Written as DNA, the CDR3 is TGTGCCAGCAGTTCAGGACTAGCGGGAGCTGAGGGGCAGTACTTC.

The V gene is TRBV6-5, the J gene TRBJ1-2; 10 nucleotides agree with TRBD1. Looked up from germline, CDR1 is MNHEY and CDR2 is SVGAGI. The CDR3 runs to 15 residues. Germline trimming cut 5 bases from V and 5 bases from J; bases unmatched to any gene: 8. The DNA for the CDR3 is TGTGCCAGCAGTATCTTCTCGGGACAGGGGTATGGCTACACCTTC. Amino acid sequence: CASSIFSGQGYGYTF.

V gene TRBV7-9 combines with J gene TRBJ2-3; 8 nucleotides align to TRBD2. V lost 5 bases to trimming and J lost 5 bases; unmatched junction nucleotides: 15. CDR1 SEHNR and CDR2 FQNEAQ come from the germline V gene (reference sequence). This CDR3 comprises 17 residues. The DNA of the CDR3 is TGTGCCAGCAGCCCTACCGGGGAGCTAGCGGGTTTAGATACGCAGTATTTT. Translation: CASSPTGELAGLDTQYF.

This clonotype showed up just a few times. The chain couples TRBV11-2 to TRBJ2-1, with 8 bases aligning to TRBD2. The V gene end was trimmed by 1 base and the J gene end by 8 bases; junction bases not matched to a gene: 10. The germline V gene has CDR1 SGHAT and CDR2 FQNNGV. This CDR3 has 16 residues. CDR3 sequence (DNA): TGTGCCAGCAGCTTAGTAGTTTCGGGGGGGCTCTATGAGCAGTTCTTC. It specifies CASSLVVSGGLYEQFF. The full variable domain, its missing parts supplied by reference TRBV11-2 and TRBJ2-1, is EAGVAQSPRYKIIEKRQSVAFWCNPISGHATLYWYQQILGQGPKLLIQFQNNGVVDDSQLPKDRFSAERLKGVDSTLKIQPAKLEDSAVYLCASSLVVSGGLYEQFFGPGTRLTVL.

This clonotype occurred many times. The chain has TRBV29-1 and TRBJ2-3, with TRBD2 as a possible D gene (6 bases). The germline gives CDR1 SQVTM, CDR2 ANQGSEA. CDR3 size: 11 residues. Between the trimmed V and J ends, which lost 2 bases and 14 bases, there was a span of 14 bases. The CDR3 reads CSVETPAGWYF. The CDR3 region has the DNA TGCAGCGTTGAAACCCCCGCGGGGTGGTATTTT.

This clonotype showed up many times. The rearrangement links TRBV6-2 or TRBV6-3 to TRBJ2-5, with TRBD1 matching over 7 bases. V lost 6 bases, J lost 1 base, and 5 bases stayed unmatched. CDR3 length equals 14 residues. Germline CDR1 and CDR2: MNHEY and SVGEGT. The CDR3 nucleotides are TGTGCCAGCAGAGGGACAGCTCTCCAAGAGACCCAGTACTTC. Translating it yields CASRGTALQETQYF.

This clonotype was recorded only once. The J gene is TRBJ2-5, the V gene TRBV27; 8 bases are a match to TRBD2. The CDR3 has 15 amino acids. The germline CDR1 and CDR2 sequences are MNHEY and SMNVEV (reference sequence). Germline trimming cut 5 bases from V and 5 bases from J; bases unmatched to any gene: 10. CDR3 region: CASSQEAGEPETQYF. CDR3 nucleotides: TGTGCCAGCAGTCAAGAAGCGGGAGAGCCGGAGACCCAGTACTTC.

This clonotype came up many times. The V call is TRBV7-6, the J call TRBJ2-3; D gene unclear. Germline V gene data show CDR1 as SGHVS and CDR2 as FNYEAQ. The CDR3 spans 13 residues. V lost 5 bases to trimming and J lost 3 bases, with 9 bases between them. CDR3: CASSRSRTDTQYF. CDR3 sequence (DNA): TGTGCCAGCAGCCGATCCAGGACAGATACGCAGTATTTT.